These T cell receptor beta chains were read from a single sample in a study of neurological immune-mediated disorders. TCRdb analysed the 5' RACE reads with MiXCR anew, one entry per CDR3 protein. The sample consists of about 27,000 distinct CDR3 sequences, over 20% of them appearing once. The sequenced sample consisted of PBMCs. The receptors stem from a woman aged 55-70 years in good health. The CDR3 runs from the conserved cysteine through the conserved F or W. A D gene is named only where the DNA matches it firmly. For some rows the clone size is stated as once, few or many, or as a class when expanded; others skip it.

clone size: many
J gene: TRBJ2-7
D gene: NA
V gene: TRBV5-1
CDR3 DNA: TGCGCCAGCAGCCAAACAGAGAGCTACGAGCAGTACTTC
CDR3 protein: CASSQTESYEQYF

clone size: NA
J gene: TRBJ2-7
D gene: NA
V gene: TRBV5-1
CDR3 DNA: TGCGCCAGCAGCTGGGGGGGCGGGAGCTCCTACGAGCAGTACTTC
CDR3 protein: CASSWGGGSSYEQYF

clone size: many
J gene: TRBJ2-7
D gene: NA
V gene: TRBV14
CDR3 DNA: TGTGCCAGCAGCCAAGAACAGTGGGCCCTCTACGAGCAGTACTTC
CDR3 protein: CASSQEQWALYEQYF

clone size: many
J gene: TRBJ1-6
D gene: NA
V gene: TRBV28
CDR3 DNA: TGTGCCAGCAGTTTACCTCCGGCATATAATTCACCCCTCCACTTT
CDR3 protein: CASSLPPAYNSPLHF

clone size: many
J gene: TRBJ2-5
D gene: NA
V gene: TRBV7-8
CDR3 DNA: TGTGCCAGCAGCTCTAATACAGGGCCAGGAGAGACCCAGTACTTC
CDR3 protein: CASSSNTGPGETQYF

clone size: many
J gene: TRBJ1-4
D gene: NA
V gene: TRBV4-3
CDR3 DNA: TGCGCCAGCAGCCAGGAGCCCGTAGCCAGTAATGAAAAACTGTTTTTT
CDR3 protein: CASSQEPVASNEKLFF

clone size: NA
J gene: TRBJ1-5
D gene: NA
V gene: TRBV6-5
CDR3 DNA: TGTGCCAGCAGACAGGGCCCCCTTAATCAGCCCCAGCATTTT
CDR3 protein: CASRQGPLNQPQHF

clone size: many
J gene: TRBJ1-5
D gene: NA
V gene: TRBV7-3
CDR3 DNA: TGTGCCAGCAGCCATGGGGATAGGGGAGATGGCAATCAGCCCCAGCATTTT
CDR3 protein: CASSHGDRGDGNQPQHF

clone size: NA
J gene: TRBJ2-2
D gene: NA
V gene: TRBV12-3/TRBV12-4
CDR3 DNA: TGTGCCAGGAGCCAGGACGAGAACACTGGGGAGCTGTTTTTT
CDR3 protein: CARSQDENTGELFF

clone size: many
J gene: TRBJ2-1
D gene: NA
V gene: TRBV28
CDR3 DNA: TGTGCCAGCAGTTATCTGGGTCCCCCCTCCTACAATGAGCAGTTCTTC
CDR3 protein: CASSYLGPPSYNEQFF

clone size: many
J gene: TRBJ2-7
D gene: TRBD1
V gene: TRBV10-3
CDR3 DNA: TGTGCCATCAGTGAGTCGCTGCGACAGGGCTACGAGCAGTACTTC
CDR3 protein: CAISESLRQGYEQYF

clone size: many
J gene: TRBJ2-1
D gene: TRBD2
V gene: TRBV12-3/TRBV12-4
CDR3 DNA: TGTGCCAGCAGTTGGGGACTAGCTGAGAATGAGCAGTTCTTC
CDR3 protein: CASSWGLAENEQFF

clone size: medium-sized
J gene: TRBJ2-1
D gene: NA
V gene: TRBV5-1
CDR3 DNA: TGCGCCAGCAGCTTGTTTGTGGGCAATGAGCAGTTCTTC
CDR3 protein: CASSLFVGNEQFF

clone size: many
J gene: TRBJ1-3
D gene: NA
V gene: TRBV20-1
CDR3 DNA: TGCAGTGCTAGAGACAGGAACTCTGGAAACACCATATATTTT
CDR3 protein: CSARDRNSGNTIYF

clone size: many
J gene: TRBJ2-3
D gene: NA
V gene: TRBV7-9
CDR3 DNA: TGTGCCAGCAGCTTAGCGGGAGTTAGCGCAGATACGCAGTATTTT
CDR3 protein: CASSLAGVSADTQYF

clone size: many
J gene: TRBJ2-1
D gene: NA
V gene: TRBV5-5
CDR3 DNA: TGTGCCAGCAGCCTGGAGGAACCTTCAGGTAATGAGCAGTTCTTC
CDR3 protein: CASSLEEPSGNEQFF

clone size: NA
J gene: TRBJ1-4
D gene: NA
V gene: TRBV29-1
CDR3 DNA: TGCAGCGCAGCGATCGGGACAACTAATGAAAAACTGTTTTTT
CDR3 protein: CSAAIGTTNEKLFF

clone size: many
J gene: TRBJ2-5
D gene: NA
V gene: TRBV4-2
CDR3 DNA: TGTGCCAGCAGCCAAGATCGCTCGATGAAGACCCAGTACTTC
CDR3 protein: CASSQDRSMKTQYF

clone size: NA
J gene: TRBJ2-5
D gene: NA
V gene: TRBV7-9
CDR3 DNA: TGTGCCAGCAGGATGGGGGGGCAGTCGACCCAGTACTTC
CDR3 protein: CASRMGGQSTQYF

clone size: NA
J gene: TRBJ1-2
D gene: NA
V gene: TRBV12-3/TRBV12-4
CDR3 DNA: TGTGCCAGCAGTTTGGCCAGCGATTTGACCTTC
CDR3 protein: CASSLASDLTF

clone size: NA
J gene: TRBJ2-2
D gene: TRBD2
V gene: TRBV5-1
CDR3 DNA: TGCGCCAGCAGCCCTGGACTAGCGGGAGGGCCCGTCGGGGAGCTGTTTTTT
CDR3 protein: CASSPGLAGGPVGELFF

clone size: many
J gene: TRBJ2-1
D gene: TRBD2
V gene: TRBV5-1
CDR3 DNA: TGCGCCAGCAAACTAGCGGGGGGATACAATGAGCAGTTCTTC
CDR3 protein: CASKLAGGYNEQFF

clone size: many
J gene: TRBJ1-1
D gene: NA
V gene: TRBV20-1
CDR3 DNA: TGCAGTGCTAGTACCGACTGGCCGAACACTGAAGCTTTCTTT
CDR3 protein: CSASTDWPNTEAFF

clone size: NA
J gene: TRBJ2-3
D gene: NA
V gene: TRBV29-1
CDR3 DNA: TGCATCTCGTCCGGTGACTCGTTGACAGATACGCAGTATTTT
CDR3 protein: CISSGDSLTDTQYF

clone size: many
J gene: TRBJ2-3
D gene: TRBD1
V gene: TRBV15
CDR3 DNA: TGTGCCACCAGCAGAGGGGACAGGGTGGACACAGATACGCAGTATTTT
CDR3 protein: CATSRGDRVDTDTQYF

clone size: many
J gene: TRBJ2-1
D gene: TRBD1
V gene: TRBV9
CDR3 DNA: TGTGCCAGCAGCTTAAGACAGGGGGCCGGTGAGCAGTTCTTC
CDR3 protein: CASSLRQGAGEQFF

clone size: many
J gene: TRBJ2-7
D gene: TRBD2
V gene: TRBV24-1
CDR3 DNA: TGTGCCACCAGTGCAGACCCCGGGACTAGCGGGAGCTACGAGCAGTACTTC
CDR3 protein: CATSADPGTSGSYEQYF

clone size: medium-sized
J gene: TRBJ2-3
D gene: TRBD2
V gene: TRBV20-1
CDR3 DNA: TGCAGTGCTAGTTCCCCCCACAGCGGGGGCGCAACATTCACAGATACGCAGTATTTT
CDR3 protein: CSASSPHSGGATFTDTQYF

clone size: few
J gene: TRBJ2-7
D gene: TRBD2
V gene: TRBV6-5
CDR3 DNA: TGTGCCAGCAGTTACAAGGGACTAGCCTCCTACGAGCAGTACTTC
CDR3 protein: CASSYKGLASYEQYF

clone size: many
J gene: TRBJ1-1
D gene: TRBD1
V gene: TRBV5-1
CDR3 DNA: TGCGCCAGCAGCTTGGGGACAGGGCGTGGGGGGCCTGAAGCTTTCTTT
CDR3 protein: CASSLGTGRGGPEAFF

clone size: medium-sized
J gene: TRBJ1-1
D gene: NA
V gene: TRBV15
CDR3 DNA: TGTGCCACCAGCAGAGATCAAAGGGCACGCACTGAAGCTTTCTTT
CDR3 protein: CATSRDQRARTEAFF

clone size: few
J gene: TRBJ1-1
D gene: NA
V gene: TRBV14
CDR3 DNA: TGTGCCAGCAGCCAGAGAACAGGAGCCACTGAAGCTTTCTTT
CDR3 protein: CASSQRTGATEAFF

clone size: many
J gene: TRBJ2-1
D gene: TRBD2
V gene: TRBV29-1
CDR3 DNA: TGCAGCGTTGATCGTAGCGGGAGAGAGCACAATGAGCAGTTCTTC
CDR3 protein: CSVDRSGREHNEQFF

clone size: many
J gene: TRBJ2-7
D gene: NA
V gene: TRBV18
CDR3 DNA: TGTGCCAGCTCACTGGGTACCGGGACAACATACGAGCAGTACTTC
CDR3 protein: CASSLGTGTTYEQYF

clone size: NA
J gene: TRBJ2-5
D gene: NA
V gene: TRBV20-1
CDR3 DNA: TGCAGTGCTAGCCGGACGGGACAAGAGACCCAGTACTTC
CDR3 protein: CSASRTGQETQYF

clone size: NA
J gene: TRBJ2-5
D gene: NA
V gene: TRBV27
CDR3 DNA: TGTGCCAGCAGTTCTACCTCCCATGGACCGGTCCCCAGGGAGACCCAGTACTTC
CDR3 protein: CASSSTSHGPVPRETQYF

clone size: many
J gene: TRBJ2-1
D gene: NA
V gene: TRBV28
CDR3 DNA: TGTGCCAGCAGCCCCTTTCGCTACAATGAGCAGTTCTTC
CDR3 protein: CASSPFRYNEQFF

clone size: many
J gene: TRBJ2-1
D gene: NA
V gene: TRBV27
CDR3 DNA: TGTGCCAGCAGTGTAGGACCGAACAATGAGCAGTTCTTC
CDR3 protein: CASSVGPNNEQFF

clone size: many
J gene: TRBJ1-5
D gene: NA
V gene: TRBV28
CDR3 DNA: TGTGCCATTAAGGGTACCAATCAGCCCCAGCATTTT
CDR3 protein: CAIKGTNQPQHF

clone size: NA
J gene: TRBJ2-7
D gene: TRBD2
V gene: TRBV5-1
CDR3 DNA: TGCGCCAGCACAGAACTAGCGGGAAGCTCCTACGAGCAGTACTTC
CDR3 protein: CASTELAGSSYEQYF

clone size: many
J gene: TRBJ2-3
D gene: TRBD2
V gene: TRBV29-1
CDR3 DNA: TGCAGCGTGACCGGGACTAACACAGATACGCAGTATTTT
CDR3 protein: CSVTGTNTDTQYF

clone size: many
J gene: TRBJ2-1
D gene: NA
V gene: TRBV7-8
CDR3 DNA: TGTGCCAGCACCAAGACTGGACAAAGGAACTACAATGAGCAGTTCTTC
CDR3 protein: CASTKTGQRNYNEQFF

clone size: many
J gene: TRBJ1-4
D gene: NA
V gene: TRBV4-3
CDR3 DNA: TGCGCCAGCAGCCAAGATCGAGGGGCAGGGGAAAAACTGTTTTTT
CDR3 protein: CASSQDRGAGEKLFF

clone size: once
J gene: TRBJ2-1
D gene: NA
V gene: TRBV6-2/TRBV6-3
CDR3 DNA: TGTGCCAGCGAGGACGGTCAGCGCTACAATGAGCAGTTCTTC
CDR3 protein: CASEDGQRYNEQFF

clone size: NA
J gene: TRBJ2-7
D gene: TRBD2
V gene: TRBV28
CDR3 DNA: TGTGCCAGCAGATTAGGAGGGCGGGAGGGCGAGCAGTACTTC
CDR3 protein: CASRLGGREGEQYF

clone size: many
J gene: TRBJ1-2
D gene: TRBD1
V gene: TRBV28
CDR3 DNA: TGTGCCAGCAGTAATAACAGGGGGCGCGGGTATGGCTACACCTTC
CDR3 protein: CASSNNRGRGYGYTF

clone size: many
J gene: TRBJ1-1
D gene: NA
V gene: TRBV29-1
CDR3 DNA: TGCAGCGCCAGGGAGAGGACTGAAGCTTTCTTT
CDR3 protein: CSARERTEAFF

clone size: many
J gene: TRBJ1-2
D gene: NA
V gene: TRBV5-5
CDR3 DNA: TGTGCCAGCAGCCAACTAACACCGCCCTACAATGGCTACACCTTC
CDR3 protein: CASSQLTPPYNGYTF